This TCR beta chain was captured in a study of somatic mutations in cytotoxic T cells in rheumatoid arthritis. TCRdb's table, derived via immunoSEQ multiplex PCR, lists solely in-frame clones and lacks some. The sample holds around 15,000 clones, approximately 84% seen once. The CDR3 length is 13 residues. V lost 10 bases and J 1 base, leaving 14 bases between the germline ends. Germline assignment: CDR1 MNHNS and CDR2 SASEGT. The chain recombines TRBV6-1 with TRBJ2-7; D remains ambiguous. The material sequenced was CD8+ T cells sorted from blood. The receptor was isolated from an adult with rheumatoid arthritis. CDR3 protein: CATRLQSSYEQYF. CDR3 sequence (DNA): TGTGCCACCCGCCTCCAAAGTTCCTACGAGCAGTACTTC.